What follows describes a single T cell receptor (beta chain). The data derive from a study of blood T cell repertoires in COVID-19. Across the study: Whether acute or convalescent, the COVID-19 samples came from the United States, Italy and Spain. Sources were T cells, B-cell-depleted T cells, or PBMCs; the material itself was cDNA or gDNA.

Between the trimmed V and J ends, which lost 3 bases and 2 bases, there was a span of 10 bases. This CDR3 region has 14 residues. Per the germline V gene, CDR1 is MNHEY and CDR2 is SVGAGI. In the original workflow: For nucleated cells, counts were estimated from reference gene primer amplification. Repertoires were generated with immunoSEQ multiplex PCR, while TCRdb's copy carries only in-frame clones and drops some. For V, J and clone size, that table is used; D and trimming come from the DNA. Found here are about 310,000 clones, around 90% of them singletons; the top ten hold roughly 2.3%. The sequenced sample consisted of peripheral blood. This TCR was recovered from a young man with active or convalescent COVID-19. This chain connects TRBV6-5 to TRBJ1-1, with D possibly matching TRBD1 (6 bases). The CDR3 coding sequence is TGTGCCAGCAGTTATGCAGGGGCTAACACTGAAGCTTTCTTT. Translating gives CASSYAGANTEAFF.